One sample yielded the 8 T cell receptor beta chains listed below, sequenced in a study of shared clonotypes between healthy human individuals. TCRdb's copy holds only in-frame clones and misses some; the assay was immunoSEQ multiplex PCR. The repertoire consists of over 2 million clones, with roughly 94% occurring once and the leading ten covering more than 0.1%. The sample comprised naive CD4+ T cells sorted from blood. The subset: CD45RA+ positively selected. The receptors were gathered from a man between 18 and 35 years old in good health.

The CDR3 is CASSQLGVYNTEAFF. CDR3 bases: TGTGCCAGCAGCCAGTTGGGGGTTTACAACACTGAAGCTTTCTTT. The chain recombines TRBV7-8 with TRBJ1-1; D possibly corresponds to TRBD1 (5 bases). Per germline, CDR1 SGHVS and CDR2 FQNEAQ. Trimming took 5 bases from V and 2 from J, leaving 15 bases between them. The CDR3 extends over 15 amino acids.

About this clone: This specimen includes other DNA sequences encoding the same CDR3. V usage is TRBV6-6 and J usage is TRBJ1-6; D not resolved. Germline V gives CDR1 MNHNY, CDR2 SVGAGI (reference sequence). V lost 6 bases, J lost 1 base, and 4 bases lay in between. The CDR3 contains 13 residues. CDR3 protein: CASRGSYNSPLHF. CDR3 DNA sequence: TGTGCCAGCAGGGGTTCCTATAATTCACCCCTCCACTTT.

This chain links TRBV7-9 with TRBJ2-7; tentatively, D is TRBD2 (6 bases). This CDR3 has 16 amino acids. Deletions cut 5 bases from V and 1 base from J, with 18 bases between. The germline V gene has CDR1 SEHNR and CDR2 FQNEAQ (reference sequence). CDR3 protein: CASSPSGGKGSYEQYF. CDR3 DNA: TGTGCCAGCAGCCCTTCCGGAGGGAAGGGGTCCTACGAGCAGTACTTC.

Points on this clone: This sample also contains other DNA sequences that code for the same CDR3. This sequence joins TRBV5-4 and TRBJ2-5; D perhaps matches TRBD1 (6 bases). Germline CDR1 and CDR2: SGHNT and YYREEE (reference sequence). The length of the CDR3 is 12 residues. Trimming removed 2 bases from V and 5 bases from J, with 7 bases in between. CDR3 DNA sequence: TGTGCCAGCAGCTTCAGGGGTGAGACCCAGTACTTC. As protein: CASSFRGETQYF.

V usage is TRBV4-1 and J usage is TRBJ1-2; TRBD1 is a possible D gene (6 bases). V shed 1 base and J shed 8 bases, with 23 bases lying between them. The CDR3 runs 17 residues. Germline CDR1 MGHRA, CDR2 YSYEKL. The CDR3 region is CASSQVPGAEFRRGYTF. The CDR3 DNA sequence: TGCGCCAGCAGCCAAGTCCCGGGGGCGGAATTTCGCCGAGGCTACACCTTC.

CDR3 coding DNA: TGCGCCAGCAGCAATATGTTAACAGGGCAATCCTCCTACGAGCAGTACTTC. Translating gives CASSNMLTGQSSYEQYF. The chain recombines TRBV5-1 with TRBJ2-7, with D tentatively TRBD1 (6 bases). Germline CDR1 is SGHRS and CDR2 is YFSETQ. This CDR3 is 17 amino acids long. The V and J ends lost 4 bases and 0 bases respectively, with 20 bases between them.

V is TRBV29-1 and J is TRBJ1-5, with unresolved D. The CDR3 runs 12 residues. Germline CDR1 is SQVTM and CDR2 is ANQGSEA. V shed 7 bases and J shed 0 bases, with 7 bases lying between them. The CDR3 DNA reads TGCAGCGCCCAGGATAGCAATCAGCCCCAGCATTTT. Its protein product is CSAQDSNQPQHF.

The chain is built from TRBV12-1 and TRBJ2-1; TRBD2, as called in the table, went unchecked against the DNA. TRBV12-1 is flagged as a pseudogene. There are 15 residues in the CDR3. The CDR3 DNA sequence: TGTGCCAGCAGCGTAACTAGCGGGAACTACAATGAGCAGTTCTTC. Its translation: CASSVTSGNYNEQFF.